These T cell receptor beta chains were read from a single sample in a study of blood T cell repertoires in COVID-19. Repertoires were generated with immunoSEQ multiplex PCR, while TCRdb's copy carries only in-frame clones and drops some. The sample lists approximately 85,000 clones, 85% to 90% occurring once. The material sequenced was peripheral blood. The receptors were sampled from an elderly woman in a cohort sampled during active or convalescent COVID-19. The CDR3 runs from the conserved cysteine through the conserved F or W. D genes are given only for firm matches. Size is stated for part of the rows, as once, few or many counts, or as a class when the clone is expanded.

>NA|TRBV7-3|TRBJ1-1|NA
CASSFTGQLTEAFF
TGTGCCAGCAGCTTCACAGGACAGCTCACTGAAGCTTTCTTT
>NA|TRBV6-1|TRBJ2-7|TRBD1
CASSEVGQGDYEQYF
TGTGCCAGCAGTGAAGTTGGACAGGGGGATTACGAGCAGTACTTC
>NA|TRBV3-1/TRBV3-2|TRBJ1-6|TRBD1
CASSPQLQGNSPLHF
TGTGCCAGCAGCCCTCAACTACAGGGGAATTCACCCCTCCACTTT
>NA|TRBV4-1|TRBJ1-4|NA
CASSPETGWNEKLFF
TGCGCCAGCAGCCCGGAGACAGGCTGGAATGAAAAACTGTTTTTT
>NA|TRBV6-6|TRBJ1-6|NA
CASRAGDSPLHF
TGTGCCAGCAGGGCAGGGGATTCACCCCTCCACTTT
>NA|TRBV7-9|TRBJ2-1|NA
CASRLRADRSHEQFF
TGTGCCAGCAGACTCAGGGCCGACAGGTCCCATGAGCAGTTCTTC
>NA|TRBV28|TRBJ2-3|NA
CASRPLAADTQYF
TGTGCCAGCAGGCCTTTGGCGGCAGATACGCAGTATTTT
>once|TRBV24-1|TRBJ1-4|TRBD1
CATSGHPGTGGHNEKLFF
TGTGCCACCAGTGGCCACCCCGGGACAGGGGGCCACAATGAAAAACTGTTTTTT
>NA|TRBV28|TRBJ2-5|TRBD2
CASSLSSSGIRWETQYF
TGTGCCAGCAGTTTATCGAGTAGCGGGATTAGGTGGGAGACCCAGTACTTC
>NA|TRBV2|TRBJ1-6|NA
CASSQQGVNNSPLHF
TGTGCCAGCAGTCAGCAGGGCGTCAATAATTCACCCCTCCACTTT
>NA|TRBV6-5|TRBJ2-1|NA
CASSRRDGTEQFF
TGTGCCAGCAGTCGGAGGGATGGGACTGAGCAGTTCTTC
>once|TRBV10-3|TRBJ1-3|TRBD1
CAISYLQGFAGNTIYF
TGTGCCATCAGCTACTTACAGGGGTTTGCTGGAAACACCATATATTTT
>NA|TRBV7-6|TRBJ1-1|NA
CASSLGGKLNTEAFF
TGTGCCAGCAGCTTAGGAGGGAAGTTGAACACTGAAGCTTTCTTT
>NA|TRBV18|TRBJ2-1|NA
CASSPDREQFF
TGTGCCAGCTCACCCGACAGGGAGCAGTTCTTC
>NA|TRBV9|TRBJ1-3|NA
CASSVETSGNTIYF
TGTGCCAGCAGCGTAGAGACATCTGGAAACACCATATATTTT
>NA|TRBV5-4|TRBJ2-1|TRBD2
CASSFLTSGSKGEQFF
TGTGCCAGCAGCTTCTTGACTAGCGGGAGTAAGGGTGAGCAGTTCTTC
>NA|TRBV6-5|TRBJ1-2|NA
CAVEDYRGYTF
TGTGCCGTAGAGGATTACAGGGGCTACACCTTC
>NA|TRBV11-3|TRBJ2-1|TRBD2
CASSLSSGRDNEQFF
TGTGCCAGCAGCCTCTCTAGCGGGCGGGACAATGAGCAGTTCTTC
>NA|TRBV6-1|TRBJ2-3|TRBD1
CASSELGQDTDTQYF
TGTGCCAGCAGTGAACTCGGACAGGACACAGATACGCAGTATTTT
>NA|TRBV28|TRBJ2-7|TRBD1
CASSLAGTGASREQYF
TGTGCCAGCAGTTTAGCCGGGACAGGGGCCTCCAGGGAGCAGTACTTC
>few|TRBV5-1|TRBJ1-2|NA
CASSGRATYGYTF
TGCGCCAGCAGTGGCAGGGCGACCTATGGCTACACCTTC
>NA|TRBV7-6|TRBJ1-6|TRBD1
CASSLWDRPNSPLHF
TGTGCCAGCAGCTTATGGGACAGACCGAATTCACCCCTCCACTTT
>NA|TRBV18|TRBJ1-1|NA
CASSPIPGPGVEAFF
TGTGCCAGCTCACCAATCCCAGGGCCAGGCGTGGAAGCTTTCTTT
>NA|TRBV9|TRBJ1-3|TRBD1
CASSVGLIGDRGSGNTIYF
TGTGCCAGCAGCGTAGGCCTTATTGGGGACAGGGGCTCTGGAAACACCATATATTTT
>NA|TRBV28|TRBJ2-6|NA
CASSFMRLGGSGANVLTF
TGTGCCAGCAGTTTCATGAGACTGGGGGGCTCTGGGGCCAACGTCCTGACTTTC
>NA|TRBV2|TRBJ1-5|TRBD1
CASTRQGGQPQHF
TGTGCCAGCACCAGACAGGGAGGTCAGCCCCAGCATTTT
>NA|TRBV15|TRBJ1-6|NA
CATSRGQTYNSPLHF
TGTGCCACCAGCAGAGGGCAAACCTATAATTCACCCCTCCACTTT
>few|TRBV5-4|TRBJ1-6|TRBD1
CASSRQGLSSPLHF
TGTGCCAGCAGCCGACAGGGTTTGAGTTCACCCCTCCACTTT
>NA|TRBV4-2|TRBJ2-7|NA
CASSHPTGTYEQYF
TGTGCCAGCAGCCATCCCACAGGAACCTACGAGCAGTACTTC